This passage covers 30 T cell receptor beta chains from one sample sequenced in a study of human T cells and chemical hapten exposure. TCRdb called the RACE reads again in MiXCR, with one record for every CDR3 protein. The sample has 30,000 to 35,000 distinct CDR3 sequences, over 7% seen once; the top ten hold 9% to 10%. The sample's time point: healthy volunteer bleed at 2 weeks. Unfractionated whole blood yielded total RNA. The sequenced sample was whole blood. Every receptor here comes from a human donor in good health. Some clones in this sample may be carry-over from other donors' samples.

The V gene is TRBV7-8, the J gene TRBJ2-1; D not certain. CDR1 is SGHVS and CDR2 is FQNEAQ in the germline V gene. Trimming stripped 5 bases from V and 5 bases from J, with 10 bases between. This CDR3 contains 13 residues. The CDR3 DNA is TGTGCCAGCAGCAAGAGACGGAACAATGAGCAGTTCTTC. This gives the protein CASSKRRNNEQFF.

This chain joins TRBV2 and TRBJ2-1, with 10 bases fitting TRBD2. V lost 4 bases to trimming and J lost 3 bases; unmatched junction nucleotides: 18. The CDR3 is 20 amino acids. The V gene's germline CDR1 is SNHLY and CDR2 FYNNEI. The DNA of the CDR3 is TGTGCCAGCAGTGTAGCCCTTACAGGGGACCTAGCGGGAGTCTACAATGAGCAGTTCTTC. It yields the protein CASSVALTGDLAGVYNEQFF. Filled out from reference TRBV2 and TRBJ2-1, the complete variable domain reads EPEVTQTPSHQVTQMGQEVILRCVPISNHLYFYWYRQILGQKVEFLVSFYNNEISEKSEIFDDQFSVERPDGSNFTLKIRSTKLEDSAMYFCASSVALTGDLAGVYNEQFFGPGTRLTVL.

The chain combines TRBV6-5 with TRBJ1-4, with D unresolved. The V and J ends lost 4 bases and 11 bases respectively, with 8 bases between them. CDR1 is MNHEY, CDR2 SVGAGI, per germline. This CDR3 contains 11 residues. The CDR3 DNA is TGTGCCAGCAGTTCCGGCCTTAAACTGTTTTTT. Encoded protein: CASSSGLKLFF.

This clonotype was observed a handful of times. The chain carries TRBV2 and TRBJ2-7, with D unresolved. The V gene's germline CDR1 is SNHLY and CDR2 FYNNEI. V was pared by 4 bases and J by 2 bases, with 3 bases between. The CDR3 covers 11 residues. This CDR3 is CASSVTYEQYF. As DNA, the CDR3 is TGTGCCAGCAGTGTTACCTACGAGCAGTACTTC.

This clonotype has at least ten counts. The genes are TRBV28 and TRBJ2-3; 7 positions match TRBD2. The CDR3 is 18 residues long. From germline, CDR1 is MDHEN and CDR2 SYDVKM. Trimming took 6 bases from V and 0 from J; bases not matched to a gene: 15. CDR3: CASSPPLAGVSSTDTQYF. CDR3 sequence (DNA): TGTGCCAGCAGCCCCCCCTTGGCGGGAGTCTCTAGCACAGATACGCAGTATTTT.

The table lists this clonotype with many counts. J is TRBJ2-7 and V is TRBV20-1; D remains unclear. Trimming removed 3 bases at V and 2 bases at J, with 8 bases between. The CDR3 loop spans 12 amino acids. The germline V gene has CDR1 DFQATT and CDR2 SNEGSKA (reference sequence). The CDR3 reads CSARLIAYEQYF. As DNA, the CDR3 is TGCAGTGCTAGGCTAATCGCCTACGAGCAGTACTTC.

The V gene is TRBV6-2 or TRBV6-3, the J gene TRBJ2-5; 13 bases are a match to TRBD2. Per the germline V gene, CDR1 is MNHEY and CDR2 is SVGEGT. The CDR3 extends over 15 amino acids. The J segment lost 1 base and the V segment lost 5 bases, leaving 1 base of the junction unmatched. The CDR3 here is CASSGLAGAQETQYF. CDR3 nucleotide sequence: TGTGCCAGCAGTGGACTAGCGGGGGCCCAAGAGACCCAGTACTTC.

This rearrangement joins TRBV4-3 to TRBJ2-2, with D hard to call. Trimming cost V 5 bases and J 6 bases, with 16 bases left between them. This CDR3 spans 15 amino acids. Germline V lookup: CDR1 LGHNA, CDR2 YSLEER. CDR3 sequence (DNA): TGCGCCAGCAGCTGGGCCGGGTCGTCACCCGGGGAGCTGTTTTTT. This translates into CASSWAGSSPGELFF.

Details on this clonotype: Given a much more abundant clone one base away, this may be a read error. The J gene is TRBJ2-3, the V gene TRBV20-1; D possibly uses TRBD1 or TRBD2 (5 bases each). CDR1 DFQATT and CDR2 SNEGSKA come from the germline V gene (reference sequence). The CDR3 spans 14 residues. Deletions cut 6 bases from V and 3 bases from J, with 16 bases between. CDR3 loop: CSAKLGDRTDTQYF. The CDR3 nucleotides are TGCAGTGCAAAACTGGGGGATAGAACAGATACGCAGTATTTT.

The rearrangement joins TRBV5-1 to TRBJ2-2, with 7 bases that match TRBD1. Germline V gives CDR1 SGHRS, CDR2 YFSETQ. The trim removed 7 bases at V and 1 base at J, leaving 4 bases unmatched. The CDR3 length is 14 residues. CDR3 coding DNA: TGCGCCAGCCGGGACAGCGAGAACACCGGGGAGCTGTTTTTT. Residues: CASRDSENTGELFF.

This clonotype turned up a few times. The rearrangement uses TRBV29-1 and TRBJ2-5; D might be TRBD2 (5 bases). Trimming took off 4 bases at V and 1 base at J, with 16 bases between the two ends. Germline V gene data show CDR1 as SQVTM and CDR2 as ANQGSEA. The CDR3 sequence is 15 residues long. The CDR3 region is CSVGVRLDSQETQYF. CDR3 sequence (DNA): TGCAGCGTTGGCGTCAGGCTGGACTCCCAAGAGACCCAGTACTTC.

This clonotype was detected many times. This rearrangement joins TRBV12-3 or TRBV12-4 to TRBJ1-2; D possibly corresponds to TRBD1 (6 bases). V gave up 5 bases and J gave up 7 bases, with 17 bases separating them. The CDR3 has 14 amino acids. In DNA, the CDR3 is TGTGCCAGCAGTCCATACAGGGAAATGGGTGGCTACACCTTC. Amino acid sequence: CASSPYREMGGYTF.

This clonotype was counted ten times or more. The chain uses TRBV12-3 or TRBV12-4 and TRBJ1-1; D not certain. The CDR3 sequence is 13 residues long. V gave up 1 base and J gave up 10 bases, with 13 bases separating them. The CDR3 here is CASSLEPPLGAFF. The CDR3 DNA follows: TGTGCCAGCAGTTTAGAGCCCCCTTTGGGAGCTTTCTTT.

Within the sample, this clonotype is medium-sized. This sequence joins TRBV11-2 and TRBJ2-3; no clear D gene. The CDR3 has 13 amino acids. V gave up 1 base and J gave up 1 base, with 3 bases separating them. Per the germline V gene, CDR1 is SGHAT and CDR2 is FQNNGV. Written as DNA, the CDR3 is TGTGCCAGCAGCTTAGCGGGCACAGATACGCAGTATTTT. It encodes CASSLAGTDTQYF.

The CDR3 spells CASTPLGGDNYGYTF. In DNA, the CDR3 is TGTGCCAGCACTCCACTGGGGGGGGACAACTATGGCTACACCTTC. The chain links TRBV7-9 to TRBJ1-2; D might be TRBD1 (5 bases). CDR3 length equals 15 residues. V lost 7 bases and J 2 bases, leaving 17 bases between the germline ends. The germline gives CDR1 SEHNR, CDR2 FQNEAQ (reference sequence).

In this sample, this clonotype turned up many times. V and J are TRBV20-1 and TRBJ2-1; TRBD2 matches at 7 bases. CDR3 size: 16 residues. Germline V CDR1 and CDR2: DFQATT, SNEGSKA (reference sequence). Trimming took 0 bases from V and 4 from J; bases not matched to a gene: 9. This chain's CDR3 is CSAREHWASGYNEQFF. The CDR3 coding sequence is TGCAGTGCTAGAGAGCATTGGGCTAGCGGATACAATGAGCAGTTCTTC.

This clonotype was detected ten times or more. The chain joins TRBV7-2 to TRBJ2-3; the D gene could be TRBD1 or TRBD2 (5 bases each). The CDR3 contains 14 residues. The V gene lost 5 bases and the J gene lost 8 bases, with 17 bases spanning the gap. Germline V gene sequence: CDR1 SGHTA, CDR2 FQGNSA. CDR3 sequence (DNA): TGTGCCAGCAGCCCCCGGGGCAGCGGTGTTACGCAGTATTTT. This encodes CASSPRGSGVTQYF.

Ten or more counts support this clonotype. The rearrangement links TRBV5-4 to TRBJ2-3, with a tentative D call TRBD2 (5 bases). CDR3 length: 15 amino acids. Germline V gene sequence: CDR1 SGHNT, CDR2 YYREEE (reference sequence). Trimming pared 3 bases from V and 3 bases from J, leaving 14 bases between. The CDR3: CASSSNTGKTDTQYF. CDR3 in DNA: TGTGCCAGCAGCTCCAACACCGGGAAGACAGATACGCAGTATTTT.

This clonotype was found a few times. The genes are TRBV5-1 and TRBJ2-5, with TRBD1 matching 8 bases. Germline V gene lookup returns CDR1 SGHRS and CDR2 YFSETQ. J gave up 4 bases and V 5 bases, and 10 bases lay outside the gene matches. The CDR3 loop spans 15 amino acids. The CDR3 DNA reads TGCGCCAGCAGTCCCGATAGACAGGGGAGAGAGACCCAGTACTTC. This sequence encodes CASSPDRQGRETQYF.

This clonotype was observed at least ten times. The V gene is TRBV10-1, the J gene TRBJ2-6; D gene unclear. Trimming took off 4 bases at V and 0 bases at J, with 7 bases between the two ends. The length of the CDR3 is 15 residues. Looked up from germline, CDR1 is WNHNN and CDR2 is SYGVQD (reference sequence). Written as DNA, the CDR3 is TGCGCCAGCAGTGCTGATCTCTCTGGGGCCAACGTCCTGACTTTC. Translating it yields CASSADLSGANVLTF.

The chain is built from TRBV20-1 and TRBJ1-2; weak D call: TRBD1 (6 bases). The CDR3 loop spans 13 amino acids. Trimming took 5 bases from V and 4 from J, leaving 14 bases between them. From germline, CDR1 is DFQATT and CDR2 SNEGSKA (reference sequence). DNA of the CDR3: TGCAGTGCTCAGGGGTCGCAGACCTATGGCTACACCTTC. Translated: CSAQGSQTYGYTF.

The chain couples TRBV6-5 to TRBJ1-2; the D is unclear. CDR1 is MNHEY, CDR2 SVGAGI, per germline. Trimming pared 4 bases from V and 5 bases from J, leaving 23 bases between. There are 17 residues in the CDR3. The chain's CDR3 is CASSSTNPALGSYGYTF. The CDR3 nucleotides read TGTGCCAGCAGTTCGACCAACCCGGCGCTTGGTTCATATGGCTACACCTTC.

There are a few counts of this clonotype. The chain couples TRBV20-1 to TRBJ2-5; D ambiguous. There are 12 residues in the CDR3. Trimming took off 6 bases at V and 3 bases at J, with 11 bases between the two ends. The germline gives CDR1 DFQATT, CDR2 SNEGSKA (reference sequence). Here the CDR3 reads CSAAQAEETQYF. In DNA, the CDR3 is TGCAGTGCCGCTCAAGCCGAAGAGACCCAGTACTTC.

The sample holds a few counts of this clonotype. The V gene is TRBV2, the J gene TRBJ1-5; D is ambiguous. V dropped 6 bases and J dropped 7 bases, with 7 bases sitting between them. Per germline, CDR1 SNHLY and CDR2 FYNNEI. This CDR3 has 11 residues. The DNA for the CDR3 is TGTGCCAGCAGCTTGGGGCAGCCCCAGCATTTT. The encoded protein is CASSLGQPQHF.

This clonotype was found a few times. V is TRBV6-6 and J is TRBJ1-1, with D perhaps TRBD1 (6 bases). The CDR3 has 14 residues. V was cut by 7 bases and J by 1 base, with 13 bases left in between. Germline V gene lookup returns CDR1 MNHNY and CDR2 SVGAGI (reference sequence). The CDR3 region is CASNGGGGNTEAFF. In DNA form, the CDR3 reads TGTGCCAGCAACGGGGGAGGGGGGAACACTGAAGCTTTCTTT.

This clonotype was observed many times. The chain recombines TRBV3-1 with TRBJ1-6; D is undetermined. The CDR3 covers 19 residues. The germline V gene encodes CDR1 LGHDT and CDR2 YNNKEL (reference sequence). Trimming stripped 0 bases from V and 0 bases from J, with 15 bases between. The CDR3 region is CASSQDLVGSYSYNSPLHF. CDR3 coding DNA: TGTGCCAGCAGCCAAGATCTGGTCGGCAGTTACTCCTATAATTCACCCCTCCACTTT. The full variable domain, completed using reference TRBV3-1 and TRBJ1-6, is DTAVSQTPKYLVTQMGNDKSIKCEQNLGHDTMYWYKQDSKKFLKIMFSYNNKELIINETVPNRFSPKSPDKAHLNLHINSLELGDSAVYFCASSQDLVGSYSYNSPLHFGNGTRLTVT.

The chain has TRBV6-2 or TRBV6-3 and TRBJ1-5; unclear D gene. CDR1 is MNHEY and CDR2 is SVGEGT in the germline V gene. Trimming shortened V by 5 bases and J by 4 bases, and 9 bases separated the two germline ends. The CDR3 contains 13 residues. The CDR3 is CASSVDKNQPQHF. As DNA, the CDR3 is TGTGCCAGCAGTGTTGACAAGAATCAGCCCCAGCATTTT.

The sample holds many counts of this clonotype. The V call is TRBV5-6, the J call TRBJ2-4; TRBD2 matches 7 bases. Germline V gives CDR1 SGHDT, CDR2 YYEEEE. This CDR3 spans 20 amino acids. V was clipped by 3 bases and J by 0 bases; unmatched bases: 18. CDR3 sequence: CASSSGTSGVVHLAKNIQYF. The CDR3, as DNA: TGTGCCAGCAGCTCGGGTACGAGCGGGGTTGTGCATCTAGCCAAAAACATTCAGTACTTC.

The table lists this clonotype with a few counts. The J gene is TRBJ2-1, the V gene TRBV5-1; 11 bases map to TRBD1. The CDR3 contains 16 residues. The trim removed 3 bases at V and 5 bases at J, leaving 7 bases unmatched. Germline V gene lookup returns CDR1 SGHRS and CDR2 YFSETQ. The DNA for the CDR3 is TGCGCCAGCAGCTGGGGGGACAGGGGGTGTGACAATGAGCAGTTCTTC. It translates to CASSWGDRGCDNEQFF.

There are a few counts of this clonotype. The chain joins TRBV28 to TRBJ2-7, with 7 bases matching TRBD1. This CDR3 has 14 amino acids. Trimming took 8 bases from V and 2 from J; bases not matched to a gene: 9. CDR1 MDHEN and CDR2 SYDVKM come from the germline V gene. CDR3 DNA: TGTGCCAGCGGACCACAGGGGAAAGCCTACGAGCAGTACTTC. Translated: CASGPQGKAYEQYF.